This T cell receptor (beta chain) was observed in a study of T cell changes during pregnancy in multiple sclerosis. This clone was detected only a few times. The method was immunoSEQ multiplex PCR; TCRdb's version includes in-frame clones alone and lacks a portion of them. The sample has 65,000 to 80,000 clones; around nine tenths are singletons. In germline, CDR1 is SNHLY, CDR2 FYNNEI. V shed 5 bases and J shed 5 bases, with 12 bases lying between them. This CDR3 has 13 residues. Specimen: CD4+ T cells from peripheral blood mononuclear cells, collected before pregnancy. The receptor comes from a female donor with multiple sclerosis, enrolled in a pregnancy study. The chain carries TRBV2 and TRBJ2-5; tentative D call: TRBD1 (6 bases). CDR3 sequence: CASSRNRGETQYF. Here the CDR3 DNA reads TGTGCCAGCAGTCGTAATAGGGGGGAGACCCAGTACTTC.